This TCR beta chain was recorded in a study of hypomethylating agent response in myelodysplastic syndrome. Study context: With a mean age of roughly 72 +/- 6.3 years, patients were most commonly cytogenetically diploid. Findings of the study overall: Possible novel MDS antigen recognition by shared GLIPH2 clusters needs experimental validation. After hypomethylating agent treatment, diversity and clonality showed no significant change, overall or by response.

Worth noting for this clone: The antigen is not known.

There are 15 residues in the CDR3. Trimming took off 1 base at V and 2 bases at J, with 12 bases between the two ends. CDR1 and CDR2 (germline): SGHAT, FQNNGV. Each sample had 350 to 400 ng DNA, as two 200 ng replicates, at survey resolution. Some clones are missing from TCRdb's copy, which holds only in-frame ones; the method was immunoSEQ multiplex PCR. This table has some 3,200 clones, less than 85% appearing once. This chain connects TRBV11-2 to TRBJ2-7, with D maybe TRBD1 (5 bases). This TCR was recovered from a human donor with myelodysplastic syndrome. The sample consisted of bone marrow, taken before or after starting hypomethylating agent treatment for myelodysplastic syndrome (not recorded which). CDR3 sequence reads: CASSLVQGNPYEQYF. The CDR3 region has the DNA TGTGCCAGCAGCTTAGTTCAGGGTAATCCCTACGAGCAGTACTTC.